This record concerns one T cell receptor (beta chain) sequence. The V gene lost 7 bases and the J gene lost 5 bases, with 11 bases spanning the gap. Germline V gene data show CDR1 as MGHDK and CDR2 as SYGVNS. The CDR3 is made up of 13 amino acids. Repertoires were generated with immunoSEQ multiplex PCR, while TCRdb's copy carries only in-frame clones and drops some. Among a few hundred thousand clones listed, roughly 80% were seen once. The data were obtained in a study of blood T cell repertoires in COVID-19. Study-level information: Collection of acute and convalescent COVID-19 samples took place in the United States, Italy and Spain.

J is TRBJ1-4 and V is TRBV25-1; the D gene is possibly TRBD1 (6 bases). What was sequenced was PBMCs or T cells enriched from blood (not recorded which). This clonotype was sampled from a man in his forties or fifties who had recovered from COVID-19. CDR3: CASIGQPNEKLFF. Written as DNA, the CDR3 is TGTGCCAGCATCGGACAGCCGAATGAAAAACTGTTTTTT.